Presented here are 17 T cell receptor beta chains from one specimen sequenced in a study of PD-L1 blockade in urothelial cancer. The protocol was immunoSEQ multiplex PCR, while the TCRdb copy is restricted to in-frame clones and leaves out a portion. The sample comprises around 32,000 clones, approximately 87% of which are singletons, and 3% to 4.5% rests with the top ten. Sample: PBMCs, taken around atezolizumab (anti-PD-L1) treatment. These receptors were obtained from a man over 45 with urothelial cancer.

This chain connects TRBV11-3 to TRBJ2-1; TRBD2 matches at 7 bases. CDR3 length: 13 residues. The V gene end was trimmed by 5 bases and the J gene end by 8 bases; junction bases not matched to a gene: 6. CDR1 SGHNT and CDR2 YENEEA come from the germline V gene. The CDR3 reads CASSRTRRDEQFF. CDR3 coding DNA: TGTGCCAGCAGCCGGACTAGGCGGGATGAGCAGTTCTTC.

V usage is TRBV6-4 and J usage is TRBJ2-3, with 9 bases fitting TRBD2. This CDR3 comprises 15 residues. Germline V gene data show CDR1 as MRHNA and CDR2 as SNTAGT. V trimming: 6 bases; J trimming: 1 base; junction bases outside the gene matches: 5. CDR3 protein: CASSRAGGGTDTQYF. The CDR3 region has the DNA TGTGCCAGCAGCCGAGCGGGAGGTGGCACAGATACGCAGTATTTT.

As DNA, the CDR3 is TGTGCCATCAGTACGACTAGCGGGGGGGCCTCTGAGCAGTTCTTC. Protein: CAISTTSGGASEQFF. The chain employs TRBV10-3 and TRBJ2-1, with 14 bases matching TRBD2. Per the germline V gene, CDR1 is ENHRY and CDR2 is SYGVKD. CDR3 size: 15 residues. The trim removed 5 bases at V and 9 bases at J, leaving 6 bases unmatched.

The chain links TRBV7-9 to TRBJ1-5, with D possibly matching TRBD1 (5 bases). Germline V gene data show CDR1 as SEHNR and CDR2 as FQNEAQ (reference sequence). V shed 5 bases and J shed 2 bases, with 25 bases lying between them. The CDR3 length is 19 residues. DNA of the CDR3: TGTGCCAGCAGCGGCTCACCCCCTGGGGCAGGGTTTGGCAATCAGCCCCAGCATTTT. This codes for CASSGSPPGAGFGNQPQHF.

The chain uses TRBV4-3 and TRBJ1-2; 7 positions match TRBD1. Germline V CDR1 and CDR2: LGHNA, YSLEER. V trimming: 4 bases; J trimming: 4 bases; junction bases outside the gene matches: 9. The CDR3 runs 15 residues. The CDR3 protein is CASSLGPGGGYGYTF. CDR3 DNA sequence: TGCGCCAGCAGCCTTGGACCAGGGGGAGGCTATGGCTACACCTTC.

The chain employs TRBV29-1 and TRBJ2-2; 8 bases fit TRBD1. CDR1 and CDR2 (germline): SQVTM, ANQGSEA. The CDR3 extends over 15 amino acids. Losses at the gene ends were 1 base for V and 5 bases for J; bases not matched to a gene: 6. CDR3 sequence (DNA): TGCAGCGTTGAAGTCAGGGGGCGCGTAACCGGGGAGCTGTTTTTT. Protein sequence: CSVEVRGRVTGELFF.

The V call is TRBV30, the J call TRBJ1-5; the match to TRBD1 covers 12 bases. The length of the CDR3 is 16 residues. The trim removed 2 bases at V and 6 bases at J, leaving 8 bases unmatched. In germline, CDR1 is GTSNPN, CDR2 SVGIG (reference sequence). For the CDR3, the DNA is TGTGCCTGGAGTAGGGGGACAGGGGGCAAAGGTCAGCCCCAGCATTTT. Protein sequence: CAWSRGTGGKGQPQHF.

This chain links TRBV19 with TRBJ2-6, with D possibly matching TRBD1 (5 bases). Germline CDR1 LNHDA, CDR2 SQIVND (reference sequence). The CDR3 is 16 amino acids. V was shortened by 7 bases and J by 0 bases, with 13 bases between the two germline ends. CDR3 region: CASNGASASGANVLTF. CDR3 sequence (DNA): TGTGCCAGTAATGGGGCGTCAGCCTCTGGGGCCAACGTCCTGACTTTC.

The V gene is TRBV7-2, the J gene TRBJ1-4; a possible D gene is TRBD1 (6 bases). Deletions cut 5 bases from V and 8 bases from J, with 18 bases between. The CDR3 extends over 15 amino acids. Looked up from germline, CDR1 is SGHTA and CDR2 is FQGNSA. CDR3 in amino acids: CASSTLTGSQEKLFF. The CDR3 DNA sequence: TGTGCCAGCAGCACCTTAACAGGGTCACAGGAAAAACTGTTTTTT.

The CDR3 region is CATASAVLLGGYTF. The CDR3 bases are TGTGCCACCGCCTCAGCGGTTTTATTGGGTGGCTACACCTTC. The chain recombines TRBV6-5 with TRBJ1-2; D remains ambiguous. The CDR3 extends over 14 amino acids. V lost 10 bases to trimming and J lost 7 bases, with 22 bases between them. Germline assignment: CDR1 MNHEY and CDR2 SVGAGI.

The J gene is TRBJ2-7, the V gene TRBV5-5; D is undetermined. CDR1 and CDR2 (germline): SGHKS, YYEKEE (reference sequence). V lost 2 bases and J lost 2, with 23 bases in between. This CDR3 region has 18 residues. The CDR3 loop is CASSFDSRCGPRPYEQYF. The CDR3 DNA is TGTGCCAGCAGCTTTGATAGTCGGTGTGGCCCGCGGCCCTACGAGCAGTACTTC.

This rearrangement joins TRBV11-2 to TRBJ2-3; possible D gene TRBD2, 7 bases. The CDR3 contains 13 residues. Trimming pared 5 bases from V and 4 bases from J, leaving 10 bases between. Germline CDR1 and CDR2: SGHAT and FQNNGV. In DNA form, the CDR3 reads TGTGCCAGCAGCACCGGGGGGCCAGATACGCAGTATTTT. This gives the protein CASSTGGPDTQYF.

The genes are TRBV19 and TRBJ1-5; a possible D gene is TRBD1 (6 bases). This CDR3 is built from 15 residues. Per the germline V gene, CDR1 is LNHDA and CDR2 is SQIVND (reference sequence). V lost 2 bases and J 11 bases, leaving 19 bases between the germline ends. The CDR3 here is CASSITEGGGSAQHF. As DNA, the CDR3 is TGTGCCAGTAGTATAACGGAGGGAGGGGGATCAGCCCAGCATTTT.

V and J are TRBV12-5 and TRBJ2-1, with 11 bases aligning to TRBD1. The CDR3 extends over 18 amino acids. V lost 4 bases, J lost 4 bases, and 12 bases stayed unmatched. The V gene's germline CDR1 is LGHNT and CDR2 FRNRAP. The CDR3 DNA follows: TGTGCTAGTGGTTGGGGACAGGGGGGGCTACGAGAGTACAATGAGCAGTTCTTC. This translates into CASGWGQGGLREYNEQFF.

This chain uses TRBV18 with TRBJ2-5; D is possibly TRBD1 (5 bases). CDR1 is KGHSH and CDR2 is LQKENI in the germline V gene. The CDR3 has 15 amino acids. Between the trimmed V and J ends, which lost 2 bases and 3 bases, there was a span of 13 bases. The CDR3 region is CASSPEATGKETQYF. CDR3 nucleotide sequence: TGTGCCAGCTCACCAGAAGCTACAGGAAAAGAGACCCAGTACTTC.

This clone was counted once. The chain combines TRBV7-9 with TRBJ2-1; D perhaps matches TRBD2 (6 bases). The length of the CDR3 is 14 residues. Trimming removed 8 bases at V and 5 bases at J, with 16 bases between. From germline, CDR1 is SEHNR and CDR2 FQNEAQ (reference sequence). CDR3 nucleotides: TGTGCCAGCCTCCGGGAGTTGGGGAACAATGAGCAGTTCTTC. Translated, it gives CASLRELGNNEQFF.

This chain joins TRBV30 and TRBJ1-5; perhaps TRBD1 as D (5 bases). The CDR3 spans 13 residues. V was pared by 1 base and J by 6 bases, with 10 bases between. Germline CDR1 and CDR2: GTSNPN and SVGIG (reference sequence). CDR3 amino acids: CAWSGGPPQPQHF. The CDR3 DNA reads TGTGCCTGGAGTGGGGGCCCGCCTCAGCCCCAGCATTTT. Variable domain in full (rest from reference TRBV30 and TRBJ1-5): SQTIHQWPATLVQPVGSPLSLECTVEGTSNPNLYWYRQAAGRGLQLLFYSVGIGQISSEVPQNLSASRPQDRQFILSSKKLLLSDSGFYLCAWSGGPPQPQHFGDGTRLSIL.